This T cell receptor (beta chain) originates from a study of shared clonotypes between healthy human individuals. TCRdb keeps only in-frame clones here, not all; method: immunoSEQ multiplex PCR. Here the sample spans about 2.5 million clones, about nine tenths being singletons. Sequences were obtained from naive CD4+ T cells from PBMCs. The subset: CD45RA+ positively selected. The sequence derives from a man aged 18 to 30 in good health. Some clones in this sample may be carry-over from other donors' samples.

This CDR3 is CASSLARQAYEQYF. The DNA for the CDR3 is TGTGCCAGCAGCTTAGCGCGCCAGGCCTACGAGCAGTACTTC. The V gene is TRBV7-2, the J gene TRBJ2-7; D is uncertain. The CDR3 covers 14 residues. CDR1 and CDR2 (germline): SGHTA, FQGNSA. V lost 0 bases, J lost 2 bases, and 8 bases lay in between.